This entry describes one TCR beta chain. This CDR3 contains 12 residues. The V end was cut by 5 bases, the J end by 6 bases, with 8 bases between. Germline CDR1 is SGHAT and CDR2 is FQNNGV. These data belong to a study of T cell changes during pregnancy in multiple sclerosis. Method: immunoSEQ multiplex PCR; TCRdb's copy keeps in-frame clones and lacks some. Here the sample spans almost 50,000 clones, 92% being singletons. This receptor was taken from a female donor in good health, enrolled as a control in a pregnancy study. The input for sequencing was CD4+ T cells from peripheral blood mononuclear cells, taken in the second trimester of pregnancy. This sequence joins TRBV11-2 and TRBJ2-1; D perhaps matches TRBD2 (6 bases). The CDR3 loop reads CASSRGLNEQFF. DNA for the CDR3: TGTGCCAGCAGCCGGGGACTCAATGAGCAGTTCTTC.